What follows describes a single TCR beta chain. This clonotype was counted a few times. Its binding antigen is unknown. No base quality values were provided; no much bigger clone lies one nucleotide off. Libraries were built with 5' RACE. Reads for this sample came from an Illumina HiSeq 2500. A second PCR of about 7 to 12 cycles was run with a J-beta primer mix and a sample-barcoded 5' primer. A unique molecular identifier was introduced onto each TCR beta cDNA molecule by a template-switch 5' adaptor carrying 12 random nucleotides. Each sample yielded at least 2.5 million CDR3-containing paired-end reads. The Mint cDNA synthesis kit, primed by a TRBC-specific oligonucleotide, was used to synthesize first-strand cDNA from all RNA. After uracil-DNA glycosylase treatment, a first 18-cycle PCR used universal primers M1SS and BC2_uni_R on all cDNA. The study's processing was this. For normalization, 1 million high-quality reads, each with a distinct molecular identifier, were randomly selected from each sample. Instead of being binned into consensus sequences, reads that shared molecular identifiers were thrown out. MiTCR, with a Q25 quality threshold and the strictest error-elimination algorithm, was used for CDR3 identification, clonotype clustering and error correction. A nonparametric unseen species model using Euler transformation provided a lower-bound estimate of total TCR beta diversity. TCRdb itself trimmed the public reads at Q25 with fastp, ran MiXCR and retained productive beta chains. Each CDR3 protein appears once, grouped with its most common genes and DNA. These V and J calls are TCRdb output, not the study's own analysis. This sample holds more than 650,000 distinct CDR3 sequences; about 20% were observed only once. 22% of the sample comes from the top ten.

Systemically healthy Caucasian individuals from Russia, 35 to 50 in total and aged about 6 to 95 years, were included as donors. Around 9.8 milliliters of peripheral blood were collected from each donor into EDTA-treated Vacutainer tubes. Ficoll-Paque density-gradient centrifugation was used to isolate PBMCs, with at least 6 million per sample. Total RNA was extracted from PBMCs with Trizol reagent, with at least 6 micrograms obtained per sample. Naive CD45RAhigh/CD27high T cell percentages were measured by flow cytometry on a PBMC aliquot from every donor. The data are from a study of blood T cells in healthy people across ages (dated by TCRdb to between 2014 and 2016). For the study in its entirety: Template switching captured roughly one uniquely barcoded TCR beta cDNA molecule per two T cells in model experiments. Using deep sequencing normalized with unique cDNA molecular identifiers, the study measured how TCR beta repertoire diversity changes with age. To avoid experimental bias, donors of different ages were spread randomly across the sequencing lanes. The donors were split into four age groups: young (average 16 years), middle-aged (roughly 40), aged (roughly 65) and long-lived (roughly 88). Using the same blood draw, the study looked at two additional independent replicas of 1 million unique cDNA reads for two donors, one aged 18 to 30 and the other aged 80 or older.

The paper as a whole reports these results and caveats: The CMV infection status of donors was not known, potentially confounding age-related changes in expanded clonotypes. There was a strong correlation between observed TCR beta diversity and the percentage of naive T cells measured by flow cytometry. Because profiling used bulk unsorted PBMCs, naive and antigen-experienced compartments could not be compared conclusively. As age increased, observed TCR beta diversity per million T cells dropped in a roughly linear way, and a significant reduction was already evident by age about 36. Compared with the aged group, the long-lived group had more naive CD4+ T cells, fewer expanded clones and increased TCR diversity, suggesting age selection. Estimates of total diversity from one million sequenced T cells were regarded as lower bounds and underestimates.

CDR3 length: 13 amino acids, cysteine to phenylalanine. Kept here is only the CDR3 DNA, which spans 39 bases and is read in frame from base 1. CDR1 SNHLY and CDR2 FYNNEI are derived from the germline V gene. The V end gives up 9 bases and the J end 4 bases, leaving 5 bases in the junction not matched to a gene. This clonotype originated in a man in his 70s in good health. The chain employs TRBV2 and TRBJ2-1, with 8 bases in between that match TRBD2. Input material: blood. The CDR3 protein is CASSGEEYNEQFF. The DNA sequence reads TGTGCCAGTAGCGGGGAGGAGTACAATGAGCAGTTCTTC.